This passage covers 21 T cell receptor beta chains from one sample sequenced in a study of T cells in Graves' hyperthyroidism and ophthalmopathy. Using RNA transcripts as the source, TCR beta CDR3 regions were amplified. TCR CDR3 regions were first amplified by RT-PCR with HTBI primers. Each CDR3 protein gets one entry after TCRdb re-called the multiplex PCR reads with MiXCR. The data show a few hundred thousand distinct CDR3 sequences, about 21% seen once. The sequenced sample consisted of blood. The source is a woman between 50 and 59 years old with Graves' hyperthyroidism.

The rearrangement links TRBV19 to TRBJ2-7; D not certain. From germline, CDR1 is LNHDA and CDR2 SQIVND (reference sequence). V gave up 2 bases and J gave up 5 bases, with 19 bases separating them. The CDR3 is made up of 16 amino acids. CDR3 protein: CASSIIITALWNEQYF. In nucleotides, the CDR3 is TGTGCCAGTAGTATAATTATCACCGCCCTGTGGAACGAGCAGTACTTC.

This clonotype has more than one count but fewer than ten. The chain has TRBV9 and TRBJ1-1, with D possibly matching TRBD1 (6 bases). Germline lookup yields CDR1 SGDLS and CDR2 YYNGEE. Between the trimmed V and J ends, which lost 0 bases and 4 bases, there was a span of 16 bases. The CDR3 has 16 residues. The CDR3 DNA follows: TGTGCCAGCAGCGTAGGGGGGACGGGGGGCCTCACTGAAGCTTTCTTT. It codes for CASSVGGTGGLTEAFF.

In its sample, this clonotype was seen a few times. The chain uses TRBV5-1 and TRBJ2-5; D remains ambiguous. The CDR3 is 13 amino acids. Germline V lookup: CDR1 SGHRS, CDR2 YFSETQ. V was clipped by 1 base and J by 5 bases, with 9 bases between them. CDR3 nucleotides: TGCGCCAGCAGCTTGTCCTTTGGGGAGACCCAGTACTTC. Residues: CASSLSFGETQYF.

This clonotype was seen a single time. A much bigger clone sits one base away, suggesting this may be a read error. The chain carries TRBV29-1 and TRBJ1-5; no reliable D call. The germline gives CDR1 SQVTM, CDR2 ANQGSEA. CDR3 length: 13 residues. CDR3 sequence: CSVAGSSNQPQRF. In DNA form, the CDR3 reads TGCAGCGTTGCTGGGAGTAGCAATCAGCCCCAGCGTTTT. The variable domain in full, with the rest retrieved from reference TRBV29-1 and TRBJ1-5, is SAVISQKPSRDICQRGTSLTIQCQVDSQVTMMFWYRQQPGQSLTLIATANQGSEATYESGFVIDKFPISRPNLTFSTLTVSNMSPEDSSIYLCSVAGSSNQPQRFGDGTRLSIL.

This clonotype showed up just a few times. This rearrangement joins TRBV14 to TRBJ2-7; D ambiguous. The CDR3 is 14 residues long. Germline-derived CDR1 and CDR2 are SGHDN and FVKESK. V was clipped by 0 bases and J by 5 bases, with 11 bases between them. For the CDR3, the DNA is TGTGCCAGCAGCCAAGATCCGGTTCGAAACGAGCAGTACTTC. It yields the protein CASSQDPVRNEQYF. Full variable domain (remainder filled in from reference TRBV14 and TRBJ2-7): EAGVTQFPSHSVIEKGQTVTLRCDPISGHDNLYWYRRVMGKEIKFLLHFVKESKQDESGMPNNRFLAERTGGTYSTLKVQPAELEDSGVYFCASSQDPVRNEQYFGPGTRLTVT.

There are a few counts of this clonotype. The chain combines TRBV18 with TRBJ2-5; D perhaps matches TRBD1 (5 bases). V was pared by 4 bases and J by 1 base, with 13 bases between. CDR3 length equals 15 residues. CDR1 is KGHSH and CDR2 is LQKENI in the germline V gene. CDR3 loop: CASSQQGQTQETQYF. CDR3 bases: TGTGCCAGCTCACAGCAGGGTCAGACCCAAGAGACCCAGTACTTC. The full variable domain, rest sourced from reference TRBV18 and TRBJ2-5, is NAGVMQNPRHLVRRRGQEARLRCSPMKGHSHVYWYRQLPEEGLKFMVYLQKENIIDESGMPKERFSAEFPKEGPSILRIQQVVRGDSAAYFCASSQQGQTQETQYFGPGTRLLVL.

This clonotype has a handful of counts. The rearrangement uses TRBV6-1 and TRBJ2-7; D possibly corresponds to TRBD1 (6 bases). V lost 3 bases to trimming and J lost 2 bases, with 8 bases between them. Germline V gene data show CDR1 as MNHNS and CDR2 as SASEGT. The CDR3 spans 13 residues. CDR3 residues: CASSEDRTYEQYF. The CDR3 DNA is TGTGCCAGCAGTGAGGACAGAACCTACGAGCAGTACTTC.

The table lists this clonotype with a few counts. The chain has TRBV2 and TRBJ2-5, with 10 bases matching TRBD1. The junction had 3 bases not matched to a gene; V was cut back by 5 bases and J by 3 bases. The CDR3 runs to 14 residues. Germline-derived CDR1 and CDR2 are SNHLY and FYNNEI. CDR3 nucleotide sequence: TGTGCCAGCAGTCGGACAGGGGGTAAAGAGACCCAGTACTTC. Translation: CASSRTGGKETQYF.

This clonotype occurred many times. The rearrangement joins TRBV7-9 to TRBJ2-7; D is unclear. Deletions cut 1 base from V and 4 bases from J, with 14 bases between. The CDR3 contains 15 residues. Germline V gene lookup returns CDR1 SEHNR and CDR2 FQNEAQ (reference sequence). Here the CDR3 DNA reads TGTGCCAGCAGCTTAGGGCTCAGCATGGGATACGAGCAGTACTTC. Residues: CASSLGLSMGYEQYF. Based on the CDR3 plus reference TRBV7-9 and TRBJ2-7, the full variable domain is DTGVSQNPRHKITKRGQNVTFRCDPISEHNRLYWYRQTLGQGPEFLTYFQNEAQLEKSRLLSDRFSAERPKGSFSTLEIQRTEQGDSAMYLCASSLGLSMGYEQYFGPGTRLTVT.

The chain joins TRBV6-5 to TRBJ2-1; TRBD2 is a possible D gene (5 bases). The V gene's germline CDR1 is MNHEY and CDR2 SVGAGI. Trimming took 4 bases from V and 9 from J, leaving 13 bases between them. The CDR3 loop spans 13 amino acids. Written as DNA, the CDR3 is TGTGCCAGCAGTTGCGCAACTAGTAGTGAGCAGTTCTTC. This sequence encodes CASSCATSSEQFF.

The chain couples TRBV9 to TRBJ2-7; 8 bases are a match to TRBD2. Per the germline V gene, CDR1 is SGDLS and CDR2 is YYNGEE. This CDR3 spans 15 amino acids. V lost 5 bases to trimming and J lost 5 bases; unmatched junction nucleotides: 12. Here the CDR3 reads CASRSNSGSWNEQYF. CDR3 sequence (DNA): TGTGCCAGCAGGTCAAACAGCGGGAGTTGGAACGAGCAGTACTTC.

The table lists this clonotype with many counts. Here the CDR3 DNA reads TGTGCCAGCAGCTTAAGGACAGGAGGCGAGCAGTACTTC. Residues: CASSLRTGGEQYF. V gene TRBV7-9 combines with J gene TRBJ2-7, with 7 bases identical to TRBD1. CDR3 length: 13 amino acids. V dropped 2 bases and J dropped 6; count of bases not matched to a gene: 4. CDR1 and CDR2 (germline): SEHNR, FQNEAQ (reference sequence). Looking up the rest from reference TRBV7-9 and TRBJ2-7 gives the full variable domain: DTGVSQNPRHKITKRGQNVTFRCDPISEHNRLYWYRQTLGQGPEFLTYFQNEAQLEKSRLLSDRFSAERPKGSFSTLEIQRTEQGDSAMYLCASSLRTGGEQYFGPGTRLTVT.

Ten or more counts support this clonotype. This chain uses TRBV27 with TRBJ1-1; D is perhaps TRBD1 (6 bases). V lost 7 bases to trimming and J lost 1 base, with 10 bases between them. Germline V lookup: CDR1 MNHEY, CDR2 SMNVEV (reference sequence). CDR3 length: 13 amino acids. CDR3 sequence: CASIGTTNTEAFF. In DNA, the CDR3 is TGTGCCAGCATAGGGACAACGAACACTGAAGCTTTCTTT.

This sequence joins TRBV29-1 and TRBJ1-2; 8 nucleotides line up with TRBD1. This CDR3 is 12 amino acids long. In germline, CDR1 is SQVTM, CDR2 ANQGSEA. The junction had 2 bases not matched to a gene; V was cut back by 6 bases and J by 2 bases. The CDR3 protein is CSVRTGNYGYTF. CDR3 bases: TGCAGCGTACGGACAGGGAACTATGGCTACACCTTC.

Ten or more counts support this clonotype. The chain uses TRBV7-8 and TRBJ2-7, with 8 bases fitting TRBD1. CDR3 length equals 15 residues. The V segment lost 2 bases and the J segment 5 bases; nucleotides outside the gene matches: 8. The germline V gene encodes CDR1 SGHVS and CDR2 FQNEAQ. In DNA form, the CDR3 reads TGTGCCAGCAGCTTACCCTCATCAGGGGGCCACGAGCAGTACTTC. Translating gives CASSLPSSGGHEQYF.

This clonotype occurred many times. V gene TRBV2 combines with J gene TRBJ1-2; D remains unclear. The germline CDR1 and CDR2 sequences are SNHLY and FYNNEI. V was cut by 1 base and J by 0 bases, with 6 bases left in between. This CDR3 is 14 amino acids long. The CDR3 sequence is CASSEDGTNYGYTF. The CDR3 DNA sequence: TGTGCCAGCAGTGAAGACGGCACTAACTATGGCTACACCTTC.

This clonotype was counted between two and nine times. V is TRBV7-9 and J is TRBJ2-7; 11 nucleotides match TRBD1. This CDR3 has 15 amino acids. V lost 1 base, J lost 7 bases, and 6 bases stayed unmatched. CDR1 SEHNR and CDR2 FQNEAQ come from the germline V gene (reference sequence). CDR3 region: CASSLVDRGPREQYF. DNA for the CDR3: TGTGCCAGCAGCTTAGTGGACAGGGGGCCTCGGGAGCAGTACTTC.

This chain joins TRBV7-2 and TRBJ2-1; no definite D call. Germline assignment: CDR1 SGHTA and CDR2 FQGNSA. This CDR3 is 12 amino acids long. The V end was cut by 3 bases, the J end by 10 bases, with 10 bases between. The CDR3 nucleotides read TGTGCCAGCAGCTTTGCTAGAGACGAGCAGTTCTTC. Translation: CASSFARDEQFF.

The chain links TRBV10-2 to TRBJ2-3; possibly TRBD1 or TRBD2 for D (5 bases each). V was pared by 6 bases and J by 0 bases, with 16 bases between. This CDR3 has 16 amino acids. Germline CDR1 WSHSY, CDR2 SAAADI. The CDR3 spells CASRPPGAESTDTQYF. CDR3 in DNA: TGCGCCAGCAGACCCCCCGGGGCAGAAAGCACAGATACGCAGTATTTT.

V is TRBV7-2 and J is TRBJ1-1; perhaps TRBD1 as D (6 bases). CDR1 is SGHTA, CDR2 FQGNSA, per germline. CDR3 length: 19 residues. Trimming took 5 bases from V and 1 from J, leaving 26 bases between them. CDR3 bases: TGTGCCAGCAGCGAGGGAGGGGGGTGGGGGGCGATCCAGAACACTGAAGCTTTCTTT. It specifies CASSEGGGWGAIQNTEAFF.

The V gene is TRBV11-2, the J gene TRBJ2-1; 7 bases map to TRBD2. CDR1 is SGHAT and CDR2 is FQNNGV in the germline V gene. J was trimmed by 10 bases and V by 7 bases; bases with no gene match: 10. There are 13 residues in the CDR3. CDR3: CASILGRSQEQFF. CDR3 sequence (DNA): TGTGCCAGCATCCTCGGGAGGAGTCAAGAGCAGTTCTTC.